This TCR beta chain came from a study of blood T cell repertoires in COVID-19 (dated by TCRdb to the early 2020s). Some background on the complete study: The collaborator samples originated in the United States, Italy and Spain and spanned the acute and convalescent phases of COVID-19. Where available, HLA class I and class II types were obtained from metadata supplied by the sample provider rather than from assay-based typing. Samples were obtained from the ongoing ImmuneRACE study (first 160 participants) and from 1,254 subjects provided by 6 global collaborators. The repertoires were released in a freely available public database intended as a resource for research on the immune response to SARS-CoV-2. The prospective study material was composed of cDNA or gDNA derived from T cells, B-cell-depleted T cells, or PBMCs. A de-identified subject ID, COVID-19 status, age in years and sex were almost always included in the sample metadata. Deeply sampled blood TCRbeta repertoires from subjects exposed to, actively infected with, or recovered from COVID-19 were included in the dataset.

Trimming accounts for 0 bases at V and 9 bases at J, while the number of junction bases matched to no gene is 5. The germline V gene encodes CDR1 SGHKS and CDR2 YYEKEE (reference sequence). The CDR3, cysteine through phenylalanine, is 15 amino acids long. The kept DNA is CDR3 alone, 45 bases in frame from the first base. The immunoSEQ Assay, a bias-controlled multiplex PCR, was used to amplify TCRbeta CDR3 regions from genomic DNA. For the original study's pipeline: The number of nucleated cells in each sample was estimated from the amplification of reference gene primers within the assay. To quantify the absolute abundance of each unique TCRbeta CDR3 rearrangement, sequence reads were collapsed and filtered. For each sample, productive Simpson clonality was calculated by taking the square root of Simpson's diversity index across productive rearrangements. Imported from immuneACCESS, the table was reduced by TCRdb to in-frame sequences with V and J called. These copies leave out some clones; in studies compared against another copy, an unresolved V gene accounts for under half, and the cause of the remainder is not known. The V and J calls and the clone size are those of that table, but D and trimming were determined from the DNA. This sample lists roughly 140,000 clones; about 82% were detected once. Around 6.2% of the sample is held by the ten biggest clonotypes.

In the prospective study, participants were roughly 18 to 89 years old, resided in under 30 geographic areas of the United States, and were enrolled through a virtual design. Cohort assignment in the prospective study relied on participant-reported clinical history from a screening survey and a study questionnaire. ImmuneRACE Cohort 3 recovered participants were defined by two consecutive negative NP/OP PCR tests, healthcare professional clearance, or symptom resolution. Each participant in the prospective study had whole blood, serum and a nasopharyngeal or oropharyngeal swab collected by mobile phlebotomists. Participants in the prospective study had the option to provide additional blood draws and questionnaires over an approximately 2-month period. Before DNA extraction, prospective study blood samples were shipped either frozen or at room temperature. The paper as a whole reports these results and caveats: Clinical and demographic metadata were provided uncurated, with the amount varying by source and participant.

This clone was seen only once. Its antigen specificity is not known. Base-call qualities are not available, and no considerably larger clone is one nucleotide away. Sequenced: PBMCs or T cells enriched from blood (not recorded which). Recombination linked TRBV5-5 to TRBJ2-1; 11 nucleotides in the junction match TRBD2. The sequence was obtained from a woman aged 40 to 50 who had recovered from COVID-19. The nucleotide sequence is TGTGCCAGCAGCTTGGAGGTGGGACTAGCGGTTGAGCAGTTCTTC. The encoded protein is CASSLEVGLAVEQFF.